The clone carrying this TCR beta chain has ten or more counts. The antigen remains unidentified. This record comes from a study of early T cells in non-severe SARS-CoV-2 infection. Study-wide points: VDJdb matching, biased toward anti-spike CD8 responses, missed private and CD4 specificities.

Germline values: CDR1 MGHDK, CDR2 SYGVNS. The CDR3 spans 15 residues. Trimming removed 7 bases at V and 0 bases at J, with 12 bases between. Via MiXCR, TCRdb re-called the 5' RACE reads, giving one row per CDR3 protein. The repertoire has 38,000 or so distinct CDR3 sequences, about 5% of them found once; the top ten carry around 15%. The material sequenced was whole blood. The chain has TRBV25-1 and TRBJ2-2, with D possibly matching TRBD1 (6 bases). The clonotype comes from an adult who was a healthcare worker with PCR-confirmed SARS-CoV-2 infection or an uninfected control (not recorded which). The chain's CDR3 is CASTTGTPNTGELFF. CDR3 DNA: TGTGCCAGCACCACGGGGACACCGAACACCGGGGAGCTGTTTTTT.